Below, 3 T cell receptor beta chains from the same sample are listed, as sequenced in a study of blood T cell repertoires in COVID-19. TCRdb keeps only in-frame clones here, not all; method: immunoSEQ multiplex PCR. Among fewer than 300,000 clones listed, about 68% were seen once. Sequenced: peripheral blood. The receptors originated from a woman aged 80 or over with acute or convalescent COVID-19.

The V call is TRBV6-5, the J call TRBJ2-3; 10 bases match TRBD2. The CDR3 is 15 amino acids. V lost 8 bases to trimming and J lost 1 base; unmatched junction nucleotides: 6. Per the germline V gene, CDR1 is MNHEY and CDR2 is SVGAGI. For the CDR3, the DNA is TGTGCCAGCCAAGCGGGAGGGCGGGGCACAGATACGCAGTATTTT. This sequence encodes CASQAGGRGTDTQYF.

The genes are TRBV7-8 and TRBJ1-5; D is unclear. Germline CDR1 SGHVS, CDR2 FQNEAQ. Deletions cut 0 bases from V and 0 bases from J, with 6 bases between. The length of the CDR3 is 15 residues. The CDR3 sequence is CASSLAWASNQPQHF. The CDR3 nucleotides read TGTGCCAGCAGCTTAGCTTGGGCTAGCAATCAGCCCCAGCATTTT.

This rearrangement joins TRBV6-1 to TRBJ1-1; possible D gene TRBD1, 5 bases. Trimming removed 2 bases at V and 10 bases at J, with 17 bases between. This CDR3 has 14 residues. In germline, CDR1 is MNHNS, CDR2 SASEGT. Here the CDR3 reads CASSEISTGRGAFF. For the CDR3, the DNA is TGTGCCAGCAGTGAAATATCAACAGGAAGGGGAGCTTTCTTT.